These T cell receptor beta chains were read from a single sample in a study of blood T cell repertoires in COVID-19. Using immunoSEQ multiplex PCR, the repertoire was profiled, and TCRdb retains in-frame clones only, with some absent. The table records approximately 76,000 clones, 83% of them present only once. The sequenced sample consisted of peripheral blood. The receptor source for this set is a woman aged 55-70 years with acute or convalescent COVID-19. CDR3s include the opening cysteine and the closing phenylalanine or tryptophan. The order of the fields is V gene, clone size, J gene, D gene, CDR3 DNA, CDR3 protein. The D gene is left open where the match is weak. Not every row has a clone size; where given, it reads once, few, many or a size class.

TRBV9	NA	TRBJ1-4	NA	TGTGCCAGCAGCTTAGGGACGGGGGGTGAAAAACTGTTTTTT	CASSLGTGGEKLFF
TRBV27	NA	TRBJ1-5	TRBD1	TGTGCCAGCAGATCCGGGACAGGGAACAATCAGCCCCAGCATTTT	CASRSGTGNNQPQHF
TRBV9	NA	TRBJ1-5	TRBD1	TGTGCCAGCAGCGTAGAGACAGGGGGCTTTCAGCCCCAGCATTTT	CASSVETGGFQPQHF
TRBV19	NA	TRBJ1-5	NA	TGTGCCAGTAGTATAGTCGCCCGGTCCAATCAGCCCCAGCATTTT	CASSIVARSNQPQHF
TRBV3-1/TRBV3-2	NA	TRBJ1-6	NA	TGTGCCAGCAGCCAAGGATTAGGCCAGAGGGTTTCACCCCTCCACTTT	CASSQGLGQRVSPLHF
TRBV27	NA	TRBJ1-1	TRBD1	TGTGCCAGCAGCTCACGAACGGACAGGCGAGCTTTCTTT	CASSSRTDRRAFF
TRBV27	NA	TRBJ2-6	TRBD1	TGTGCCAGCAGCACAGGGGCGCCTAGCTCTGGGGCCAACGTCCTGACTTTC	CASSTGAPSSGANVLTF
TRBV5-1	NA	TRBJ1-2	TRBD1	TGCGCCAGCAGCTTGGACGGCCAGGGGGCCGGCTATGGCTACACCTTC	CASSLDGQGAGYGYTF
TRBV5-6	NA	TRBJ1-1	NA	TGTGCCAGCAGCGCACGACAGATAAGGACCGCTGAAGCTTTCTTT	CASSARQIRTAEAFF
TRBV4-1	few	TRBJ1-1	TRBD1	TGCGCCAGCAGCCAAGATGGGACAGGGGTAAGCACTGAAGCTTTCTTT	CASSQDGTGVSTEAFF
TRBV3-1/TRBV3-2	NA	TRBJ1-1	TRBD1	TGTGCCAGCAGCCAGGGGACAGCCGTCGGTGAAGCTTTCTTT	CASSQGTAVGEAFF
TRBV2	few	TRBJ1-2	TRBD1	TGTGCCAGCGAACCGGGACAGGGGGGCTATGGCTACACCTTC	CASEPGQGGYGYTF
TRBV14	NA	TRBJ1-1	TRBD1	TGTGCCAGCAGCCAAGGACAGGGACGGAACACTGAAGCTTTCTTT	CASSQGQGRNTEAFF
TRBV9	once	TRBJ1-2	NA	TGTGCCAGCAGCGAGAGGACAGACTTTAACTATGGCTACACCTTC	CASSERTDFNYGYTF
TRBV18	NA	TRBJ1-2	TRBD1	TGTGCCAGCTCCACCAGGGGGACAGGGGCGAACTATGGCTACACCTTC	CASSTRGTGANYGYTF
TRBV10-3	NA	TRBJ2-3	TRBD2	TGTGCCACCTGTAGCGGGGACCACGATACGCAGTATTTT	CATCSGDHDTQYF
TRBV9	once	TRBJ1-4	NA	TGTGCCAGCAGCGCCCCGGGCAGGGGCGGTGAAAAACTGTTTTTT	CASSAPGRGGEKLFF
TRBV29-1	NA	TRBJ2-7	NA	TGCAGCGTTGGACGGGGGTTGGACGAGCAGTACTTC	CSVGRGLDEQYF
TRBV19	NA	TRBJ1-5	TRBD1	TGTGCCAGTAGTCCACTGACAGGGGGCGATACTAATCAGCCCCAGCATTTT	CASSPLTGGDTNQPQHF
TRBV6-5	NA	TRBJ1-5	TRBD1	TGTGCCAGCAGCCGGGACAGGGGGCAGAAACAGCCCCAGCATTTT	CASSRDRGQKQPQHF
TRBV5-5	few	TRBJ2-7	TRBD1	TGTGCCAGCAGCTTCGGGGACAGGGGGTACTTC	CASSFGDRGYF
TRBV6-6	NA	TRBJ1-5	TRBD1	TGTGCCAGCAGGACAGGGCCGGATCATCAGCCCCAGCATTTT	CASRTGPDHQPQHF
TRBV2	NA	TRBJ1-2	TRBD1	TGTGCCAGCAGTTTTATAACAGGGGGCTCTGGCTACACCTTC	CASSFITGGSGYTF
TRBV24-1	NA	TRBJ2-2	TRBD2	TGTGCCACCAGTGTCGGGGGGACGGTGAACACCGGGGAGCTGTTTTTT	CATSVGGTVNTGELFF
TRBV5-1	NA	TRBJ2-1	TRBD2	TGCGCCAGCAGCCCAACCAGCGGGGGCACCTACAATGAGCAGTTCTTC	CASSPTSGGTYNEQFF
TRBV20-1	NA	TRBJ2-5	TRBD2	TGCAGTGCTAGTCCCCCGGGGGGGCCGATGGAGACGGAGACCCAGTACTTC	CSASPPGGPMETETQYF
TRBV5-1	once	TRBJ2-2	NA	TGCGCCAGCGGCCAGGGGCAGGGGACCGGGGAGCTGTTTTTT	CASGQGQGTGELFF
TRBV3-1/TRBV3-2	once	TRBJ1-4	TRBD1	TGTGCCAGCAGCCAAGGGGGGACAGTAAATGAAAAACTGTTTTTT	CASSQGGTVNEKLFF
TRBV3-1/TRBV3-2	NA	TRBJ1-2	TRBD1	TGTGCCAGCAGCCTTCGGGGACAGGGCGAGCGTGGCTACACCTTC	CASSLRGQGERGYTF
TRBV5-1	NA	TRBJ1-5	NA	TGCGCCAGCTCTACGACACCAAATAGCAATCAGCCCCAGCATTTT	CASSTTPNSNQPQHF
TRBV3-1/TRBV3-2	NA	TRBJ2-7	NA	TGTGCCAGCAGCTCCTTAACCTACGAGCAGTACTTC	CASSSLTYEQYF
TRBV24-1	NA	TRBJ2-1	NA	TGTGCCACCAGTGATGGGCCTCCCGAAGGCAATGAGCAGTTCTTC	CATSDGPPEGNEQFF
TRBV29-1	once	TRBJ2-7	NA	TGCAGCGTTGAAATCCACTACGAGCAGTACTTC	CSVEIHYEQYF
TRBV2	NA	TRBJ1-2	NA	TGTGCCAGCAGTACAGAGGGCCTAAAACTTGATGGCTACACCTTC	CASSTEGLKLDGYTF
TRBV5-1	NA	TRBJ1-6	NA	TGCGCCAGCAGCTTGGAGGAGGGCACTATAAGCTCCTATAATTCACCCCTCCACTTT	CASSLEEGTISSYNSPLHF
TRBV27	few	TRBJ1-1	TRBD1	TGTGCCATACGAGGACAGGGCCGGACTGAAGCTTTCTTT	CAIRGQGRTEAFF
TRBV11-2	NA	TRBJ2-7	NA	TGTGCCAGCAGCTTAGGCCCCAGCTCCTACGAGCAGTACTTC	CASSLGPSSYEQYF
TRBV10-3	NA	TRBJ2-2	TRBD2	TGTGCCTCACGGACTAGCGGGGGCCCGAACACCGGGGAGCTGTTTTTT	CASRTSGGPNTGELFF
TRBV5-4	once	TRBJ1-4	TRBD1	TGTGCCAGCAGCTGGACAGGGCAAGAAAAACTGTTTTTT	CASSWTGQEKLFF
TRBV5-4	NA	TRBJ1-2	TRBD1	TGTGCCAGCAGCTTGGGACAGGGGTTGTATGGCTACACCTTC	CASSLGQGLYGYTF
TRBV4-2	NA	TRBJ2-3	TRBD2	TGTGCCAGCAGCCAAGATTGGGGGGGGTCCAGCACAGATACGCAGTATTTT	CASSQDWGGSSTDTQYF
TRBV18	NA	TRBJ2-1	TRBD2	TGTGCCAGCTCACTTCTCGGACTAGCGCCCTACAATGAGCAGTTCTTC	CASSLLGLAPYNEQFF
TRBV5-4	once	TRBJ1-6	NA	TGTGCCAGCAGCCAGGGTGGTGATTCACCCCTCCACTTT	CASSQGGDSPLHF
TRBV5-4	NA	TRBJ1-2	NA	TGTGCCAGCAGCGTCCAGGGGCGTAGGGGCTACACCTTC	CASSVQGRRGYTF
TRBV27	NA	TRBJ2-1	TRBD2	TGTGCCAGCAGTTCGGACGGACTTAGCGGGAATGAGCAGTTCTTC	CASSSDGLSGNEQFF
TRBV2	NA	TRBJ2-3	NA	TGTGCCAGCAGTGAACGCAGGGCAGATACGCAGTATTTT	CASSERRADTQYF
TRBV10-2	once	TRBJ1-4	NA	TGCGCCAGCAGGGCAGCGGGGAATGAAAAACTGTTTTTT	CASRAAGNEKLFF
TRBV29-1	NA	TRBJ1-1	NA	TGCAGCGTTGTCCGGACGGGAACTGAAGCTTTCTTT	CSVVRTGTEAFF
TRBV7-2	NA	TRBJ1-2	NA	TGTGCCAGCAGCCCAGCAAGACAGAACTATGGCTACACCTTC	CASSPARQNYGYTF
TRBV7-3	NA	TRBJ2-1	TRBD2	TGTGCCAGCAGCCTTAGCGGGGGGGCACGGAATGAGCAGTTCTTC	CASSLSGGARNEQFF
TRBV5-4	NA	TRBJ2-7	TRBD2	TGTGCCAGCAGCTTACCTCCGGGACTAGCGGGGGCCGGGGGAGAGCAGTACTTC	CASSLPPGLAGAGGEQYF
TRBV27	once	TRBJ2-5	TRBD1	TGTGCCAGCAGTTGGGACAGTAACCAAGAGACCCAGTACTTC	CASSWDSNQETQYF
TRBV19	NA	TRBJ1-2	NA	TGTGCCAGTAGTCCAACAGTAGGTGGCTACACCTTC	CASSPTVGGYTF
TRBV27	NA	TRBJ2-3	TRBD2	TGTGCCAGCAGTTCATGGGGCGGGGGAGGCGCAGATACGCAGTATTTT	CASSSWGGGGADTQYF